The subject of this entry is one T cell receptor beta chain. What it recognizes is unknown. This sample was included in a study of identifying expanded T cells in peripheral blood. Study results and limitations: About 1.2 clones differed between technical replicates, versus around 15 and 18 over time. Variance in clone template counts between approximately 2-week samples significantly increased with total template count across all healthy donors.

Collection occurred without any documented infections or immune events in donors. Sequenced by immunoSEQ multiplex PCR; TCRdb stores in-frame clones only, minus some. The sample includes around 94,000 clones, approximately 88% of them seen just once. Germline CDR1 is SGDLS and CDR2 is YYNGEE. This CDR3 is 15 amino acids long. V shed 1 base, J shed 3 bases, and the junction held 2 bases outside the gene matches. The sequenced sample was blood. This sequence joins TRBV9 and TRBJ2-1, with 9 bases matching TRBD2. The clonotype originates from a person between 18 and 75 years old in good health. The CDR3 region has the DNA TGTGCCAGCAGCGTACTAGCGGGGCTCTACAATGAGCAGTTCTTC. Encoded protein: CASSVLAGLYNEQFF.